One and the same sample provided the 17 T cell receptor beta chains below, sequenced in a study of blood T cell repertoires in COVID-19. Using immunoSEQ multiplex PCR, the repertoire was profiled, and TCRdb retains in-frame clones only, with some absent. The profile shows 470,000 or so clones, 80% to 90% of them singletons. The sequenced sample consisted of peripheral blood. The receptor source for this set is a human donor in a cohort sampled during active COVID-19.

The genes are TRBV5-1 and TRBJ2-5; D gene ambiguous. There are 15 residues in the CDR3. V lost 0 bases and J lost 3, with 12 bases in between. CDR1 SGHRS and CDR2 YFSETQ come from the germline V gene. The CDR3 nucleotides read TGCGCCAGCAGCTTGGGCGACTCGAGAAAAGAGACCCAGTACTTC. Its translation is CASSLGDSRKETQYF. Complete variable domain (other parts from reference TRBV5-1 and TRBJ2-5): KAGVTQTPRYLIKTRGQQVTLSCSPISGHRSVSWYQQTPGQGLQFLFEYFSETQRNKGNFPGRFSGRQFSNSRSEMNVSTLELGDSALYLCASSLGDSRKETQYFGPGTRLLVL.

The V call is TRBV29-1, the J call TRBJ2-1; 7 bases map to TRBD1. CDR3 length: 15 residues. J lost 1 base, V lost 7 bases, and 10 bases had no gene match. Germline V gene data show CDR1 as SQVTM and CDR2 as ANQGSEA. CDR3 sequence (DNA): TGCAGCGCTGTCGTTGGCAGGGGGTCCTACAATGAGCAGTTCTTC. It is translated as CSAVVGRGSYNEQFF.

This chain uses TRBV2 with TRBJ1-1; D is unresolved. This CDR3 comprises 15 residues. The germline CDR1 and CDR2 sequences are SNHLY and FYNNEI. The V end lost 8 bases, the J end lost 4 bases, and 20 bases lay between the germline ends. CDR3: CASEPEQIGGTEAFF. The CDR3 nucleotides read TGTGCCAGCGAGCCAGAGCAGATAGGAGGCACTGAAGCTTTCTTT.

The rearrangement links TRBV6-1 to TRBJ2-5; D is perhaps TRBD1 (5 bases). Germline assignment: CDR1 MNHNS and CDR2 SASEGT. The V end lost 0 bases, the J end lost 5 bases, and 13 bases lay between the germline ends. The CDR3 contains 15 residues. CDR3 region: CASSEAPRVGETQYF. CDR3 bases: TGTGCCAGCAGTGAAGCACCCAGGGTAGGGGAGACCCAGTACTTC.

The chain couples TRBV6-1 to TRBJ2-7; D remains ambiguous. This CDR3 has 14 amino acids. Germline assignment: CDR1 MNHNS and CDR2 SASEGT. The V end lost 5 bases, the J end lost 2 bases, and 13 bases lay between the germline ends. CDR3 nucleotide sequence: TGTGCCAGCAGTCCTTATACCGGTCCCTACGAGCAGTACTTC. Protein sequence: CASSPYTGPYEQYF.

The chain joins TRBV11-3 to TRBJ2-7; the match to TRBD1 covers 7 bases. This CDR3 spans 13 amino acids. Per the germline V gene, CDR1 is SGHNT and CDR2 is YENEEA. Trimming removed 5 bases from V and 3 bases from J; junction bases left unmatched: 4. The CDR3 sequence: CASSETGNYEQYF. CDR3 DNA sequence: TGTGCCAGCAGCGAGACAGGGAACTACGAGCAGTACTTC.

The genes are TRBV18 and TRBJ1-1; no clear D. The V and J ends lost 5 bases and 0 bases respectively, with 16 bases between them. This CDR3 has 16 amino acids. The germline V gene encodes CDR1 KGHSH and CDR2 LQKENI. CDR3 protein: CASSSFASLLNTEAFF. In DNA form, the CDR3 reads TGTGCCAGCTCATCATTTGCAAGCCTCTTGAACACTGAAGCTTTCTTT. Based on the CDR3 plus reference TRBV18 and TRBJ1-1, the full variable domain is NAGVMQNPRHLVRRRGQEARLRCSPMKGHSHVYWYRQLPEEGLKFMVYLQKENIIDESGMPKERFSAEFPKEGPSILRIQQVVRGDSAAYFCASSSFASLLNTEAFFGQGTRLTVV.

The rearrangement joins TRBV30 to TRBJ1-4; D gene ambiguous. This CDR3 has 16 residues. V lost 2 bases and J lost 3, with 16 bases in between. Germline assignment: CDR1 GTSNPN and CDR2 SVGIG (reference sequence). The CDR3 DNA reads as TGTGCCTGGAGTAGGCGGGCACCTGCGGCTAATGAAAAACTGTTTTTT. It translates to CAWSRRAPAANEKLFF.

The chain is built from TRBV11-2 and TRBJ2-5; the D gene is possibly TRBD2 (5 bases). The germline V and J ends were trimmed by 5 bases and 2 bases, with 9 bases remaining between them. Germline assignment: CDR1 SGHAT and CDR2 FQNNGV. The CDR3 extends over 13 amino acids. CDR3 nucleotides: TGTGCCAGCAGCCGCGAGCGGCAAGAGACCCAGTACTTC. Translation: CASSRERQETQYF.

This chain joins TRBV5-6 and TRBJ2-1; TRBD1 agrees at 9 bases. CDR1 and CDR2 (germline): SGHDT, YYEEEE. Trimming removed 4 bases from V and 4 bases from J; junction bases left unmatched: 6. The CDR3 loop spans 15 amino acids. CDR3 region: CASSGTGGGYNEQFF. CDR3 coding DNA: TGTGCCAGCAGCGGAACAGGGGGCGGGTACAATGAGCAGTTCTTC.

This clone was observed a few times. This rearrangement joins TRBV11-2 to TRBJ2-3, with TRBD2 matching 10 bases. V lost 1 base and J lost 5; bases outside the gene matches: 6. This CDR3 is 16 amino acids long. Germline CDR1 and CDR2: SGHAT and FQNNGV. CDR3 sequence: CASSLVGTSAVDTQYF. As DNA, the CDR3 is TGTGCCAGCAGCTTAGTTGGGACTAGCGCCGTAGATACGCAGTATTTT.

The chain joins TRBV29-1 to TRBJ2-2; 12 positions match TRBD2. The junction had 2 bases not matched to a gene; V was cut back by 6 bases and J by 0 bases. Germline V gene lookup returns CDR1 SQVTM and CDR2 ANQGSEA. This CDR3 has 15 amino acids. The CDR3 DNA follows: TGCAGCGTGACTAGCGGGAGATCGAACACCGGGGAGCTGTTTTTT. Its translation: CSVTSGRSNTGELFF.

The rearrangement uses TRBV7-8 and TRBJ2-3; the D gene is possibly TRBD2 (6 bases). The germline gives CDR1 SGHVS, CDR2 FQNEAQ. The ends were cut back, 5 bases at V and 0 bases at J, with 9 bases in the middle. This CDR3 region has 14 residues. The CDR3 sequence is CASSPGLSTDTQYF. In nucleotides, the CDR3 is TGTGCCAGCAGCCCGGGACTCAGCACAGATACGCAGTATTTT. Together with reference TRBV7-8 and TRBJ2-3, the CDR3 gives the full variable domain: GAGVSQSPRYKVAKRGQDVALRCDPISGHVSLFWYQQALGQGPEFLTYFQNEAQLDKSGLPSDRFFAERPEGSVSTLKIQRTQQEDSAVYLCASSPGLSTDTQYFGPGTRLTVL.

The chain combines TRBV18 with TRBJ1-2; D is uncertain. Germline values: CDR1 KGHSH, CDR2 LQKENI. The CDR3 runs 15 residues. Trimming shortened V by 3 bases and J by 1 base, and 12 bases separated the two germline ends. The chain's CDR3 is CASSPEVDLNYGYTF. In DNA form, the CDR3 reads TGTGCCAGCTCACCGGAGGTGGATCTTAACTATGGCTACACCTTC.

The gene calls are TRBV4-2 and TRBJ2-5; D gene unclear. V was cut by 0 bases and J by 5 bases, with 7 bases left in between. The CDR3 contains 13 residues. CDR1 and CDR2 (germline): LGHNA, YNFKEQ. The CDR3 DNA sequence: TGTGCCAGCAGCCAAGAAACGGTCGAGACCCAGTACTTC. Translation gives CASSQETVETQYF.

The J gene is TRBJ2-7, the V gene TRBV7-6; D is undetermined. CDR1 is SGHVS and CDR2 is FNYEAQ in the germline V gene. Trimming pared 3 bases from V and 0 bases from J, leaving 12 bases between. CDR3 length: 15 amino acids. The CDR3 nucleotides read TGTGCCAGCAGCTTCTTGGTCGAAGCCTCCTACGAGCAGTACTTC. Translated, it gives CASSFLVEASYEQYF.

The rearrangement joins TRBV5-8 to TRBJ2-1, with D maybe TRBD2 (5 bases). The CDR3 runs to 16 residues. Trimming cost V 1 base and J 0 bases, with 11 bases left between them. Per germline, CDR1 SGHTS and CDR2 YDEGEE. This chain's CDR3 is CASSLFSGSSYNEQFF. The CDR3 DNA reads TGTGCCAGCAGCTTGTTCAGCGGAAGCTCCTACAATGAGCAGTTCTTC.